A single sample is the source of the 27 T cell receptor beta chains below, sequenced in a study of blood T cell repertoires in COVID-19. Method: immunoSEQ multiplex PCR; TCRdb's copy keeps in-frame clones and lacks some. The data contain some 110,000 clones, approximately 87% of them seen just once; the ten biggest clones take up roughly 7.9%. Sample: peripheral blood. The receptors originated from a man aged 65-85 years who had recovered from COVID-19.

The chain carries TRBV6-5 and TRBJ2-3, with 9 bases that match TRBD2. Germline V gene data show CDR1 as MNHEY and CDR2 as SVGAGI. V lost 7 bases, J lost 6 bases, and 11 bases stayed unmatched. This CDR3 region has 15 residues. CDR3: CASTWAGSGGDTQYF. The CDR3 coding sequence is TGTGCCAGCACCTGGGCTGGGAGCGGGGGGGATACGCAGTATTTT.

The J gene is TRBJ2-7, the V gene TRBV6-5; 7 bases align to TRBD1. The CDR3 totals 15 residues. The junction had 9 bases not matched to a gene; V was cut back by 5 bases and J by 2 bases. In germline, CDR1 is MNHEY, CDR2 SVGAGI. The CDR3 coding sequence is TGTGCCAGCAGTCCAACAGGGGCGCCTACCTACGAGCAGTACTTC. Its protein product is CASSPTGAPTYEQYF.

This sequence joins TRBV10-2 and TRBJ2-3, with 7 bases identical to TRBD1. V shed 6 bases and J 0 bases; nucleotides not matched to a gene: 9. This CDR3 is 16 amino acids long. Germline V gives CDR1 WSHSY, CDR2 SAAADI. The CDR3 reads CASRSRQGPSTDTQYF. The CDR3 DNA sequence: TGCGCCAGCAGGAGCCGACAGGGCCCTAGCACAGATACGCAGTATTTT.

The chain employs TRBV6-5 and TRBJ1-2; D possibly corresponds to TRBD1 (6 bases). Looked up from germline, CDR1 is MNHEY and CDR2 is SVGAGI. This CDR3 is built from 14 residues. Deletions cut 6 bases from V and 7 bases from J, with 18 bases between. CDR3 region: CASSHRDPRSGYTF. CDR3 DNA: TGTGCCAGCAGCCACAGGGACCCCCGCTCTGGCTACACCTTC.

The chain carries TRBV5-1 and TRBJ2-1; 9 bases match TRBD2. CDR1 and CDR2 from the germline V gene are SGHRS and YFSETQ. Trimming cost V 4 bases and J 2 bases; bases outside gene matches: 4. The CDR3 runs to 15 residues. For the CDR3, the DNA is TGCGCCAGCAGCCCCGGACTAGCGACCTACAATGAGCAGTTCTTC. Encoded protein: CASSPGLATYNEQFF.

This chain joins TRBV5-5 and TRBJ1-5; a possible D gene is TRBD1 (6 bases). Germline CDR1 reads SGHKS; CDR2 reads YYEKEE (reference sequence). This CDR3 is built from 15 residues. V lost 0 bases and J 4 bases, leaving 11 bases between the germline ends. The CDR3 region has the DNA TGTGCCAGCAGCTTGGGGACAGCGCCTAATCAGCCCCAGCATTTT. This sequence encodes CASSLGTAPNQPQHF.

The CDR3 protein is CASSQDNGGVEETQYF. DNA for the CDR3: TGTGCCAGCAGCCAAGATAACGGGGGGGTAGAAGAGACCCAGTACTTC. The chain is built from TRBV4-2 and TRBJ2-5, with 8 bases lining up with TRBD2. The germline V gene encodes CDR1 LGHNA and CDR2 YNFKEQ. With 0 bases clipped from V and 3 bases from J, the junction kept 6 bases outside the gene matches. This CDR3 is 16 amino acids long.

This clone was recorded only once. The chain links TRBV5-1 to TRBJ1-3, with TRBD1 identical over 9 bases. The trim removed 2 bases at V and 0 bases at J, leaving 3 bases unmatched. The CDR3 is 16 residues long. Germline-derived CDR1 and CDR2 are SGHRS and YFSETQ. The CDR3 DNA follows: TGCGCCAGCAGCTTCGGGACAGGGCTCTCTGGAAACACCATATATTTT. Protein: CASSFGTGLSGNTIYF.

This chain connects TRBV2 to TRBJ2-5; no reliable D call. Germline loops: CDR1 SNHLY, CDR2 FYNNEI. The CDR3 is made up of 13 amino acids. Trimming took 4 bases from V and 5 from J, leaving 11 bases between them. CDR3 amino acids: CASSVNLEETQYF. The CDR3 DNA is TGTGCCAGCAGTGTAAACCTCGAGGAGACCCAGTACTTC.

The chain carries TRBV7-9 and TRBJ2-3, with 8 bases aligning to TRBD1. The CDR3 covers 14 residues. Trimming at V came to 5 bases and at J to 5 bases, leaving 6 bases not matched to a gene. Germline CDR1 is SEHNR and CDR2 is FQNEAQ (reference sequence). The chain's CDR3 is CASSPTGVGDTQYF. The CDR3 DNA sequence: TGTGCCAGCAGCCCGACAGGGGTGGGAGATACGCAGTATTTT.

CDR3 protein: CASCVASGSYNSPLHF. CDR3 DNA: TGTGCCAGTTGCGTGGCGTCAGGGTCCTATAATTCACCCCTCCACTTT. This sequence joins TRBV3-1 (or the pseudogene TRBV3-2) and TRBJ1-6; D may be TRBD1 (5 bases). V lost 9 bases and J 1 base, leaving 16 bases between the germline ends. Germline V gene data show CDR1 as LGHDT and CDR2 as YNNKEL (reference sequence). The CDR3 runs 16 residues.

V usage is TRBV7-2 and J usage is TRBJ2-1, with D possibly TRBD2 on 5 matching bases. The length of the CDR3 is 16 residues. V was trimmed by 2 bases and J by 2 bases, leaving 13 bases between them. Per the germline V gene, CDR1 is SGHTA and CDR2 is FQGNSA. The CDR3 reads CASSLKGSAAYNEQFF. The CDR3 coding sequence is TGTGCCAGCAGCTTAAAGGGTAGCGCCGCCTACAATGAGCAGTTCTTC. The full variable domain, in which reference TRBV7-2 and TRBJ2-1 provide the parts outside the CDR3, is GAGVSQSPSNKVTEKGKDVELRCDPISGHTALYWYRQSLGQGLEFLIYFQGNSAPDKSGLPSDRFSAERTGGSVSTLTIQRTQQEDSAVYLCASSLKGSAAYNEQFFGPGTRLTVL.

The gene calls are TRBV6-5 and TRBJ1-5; 8 bases map to TRBD1. CDR1 and CDR2 from the germline V gene are MNHEY and SVGAGI. V shed 6 bases and J 2 bases; nucleotides not matched to a gene: 6. The CDR3 consists of 15 residues. This chain's CDR3 is CASRSGGSGNQPQHF. The CDR3 bases are TGTGCCAGCAGATCAGGGGGCTCGGGCAATCAGCCCCAGCATTTT.

This rearrangement joins TRBV11-2 to TRBJ2-1; 7 nucleotides agree with TRBD2. V lost 0 bases, J lost 4 bases, and 3 bases stayed unmatched. Germline CDR1 SGHAT, CDR2 FQNNGV. The CDR3 contains 15 residues. CDR3 amino acids: CASSLEREWYNEQFF. CDR3 coding DNA: TGTGCCAGCAGCTTAGAGCGGGAGTGGTACAATGAGCAGTTCTTC.

The chain employs TRBV11-2 and TRBJ2-1, with 11 positions matching TRBD2. The trim removed 3 bases at V and 5 bases at J, leaving 6 bases unmatched. CDR1 and CDR2 from the germline V gene are SGHAT and FQNNGV. The CDR3 loop spans 16 amino acids. CDR3 sequence: CASSFLLAGGHNEQFF. CDR3 nucleotide sequence: TGTGCCAGCAGCTTTTTGCTAGCGGGAGGTCACAATGAGCAGTTCTTC.

The rearrangement joins TRBV28 to TRBJ2-5, with 7 nucleotides matching TRBD2. Germline V gene lookup returns CDR1 MDHEN and CDR2 SYDVKM. The CDR3 has 15 residues. Trimming removed 7 bases from V and 2 bases from J; junction bases left unmatched: 10. CDR3 residues: CASTTSWGGQETQYF. In DNA, the CDR3 is TGTGCCAGCACGACGAGTTGGGGGGGACAAGAGACCCAGTACTTC.

V usage is TRBV3-1 (or the pseudogene TRBV3-2) and J usage is TRBJ2-1; 7 bases are a match to TRBD2. Trimming removed 2 bases from V and 12 bases from J; junction bases left unmatched: 13. The germline CDR1 and CDR2 sequences are LGHDT and YNNKEL (reference sequence). The CDR3 covers 15 residues. The CDR3 loop is CASSQSPGGLLGQFF. Written as DNA, the CDR3 is TGTGCCAGCAGCCAATCTCCGGGAGGTTTGTTGGGGCAGTTCTTC.

V and J are TRBV21-1 and TRBJ1-4; whether TRBD1, the table's D call, matches the DNA was not checked. TRBV21-1 is noted as a pseudogene. The CDR3 totals 17 residues. For the CDR3, the DNA is TGTGCCAGCAGCGCTGGGGACAGGGTTGCAACTAATGAAAAACTGTTTTTT. This gives the protein CASSAGDRVATNEKLFF.

CDR3 coding DNA: TGTGCCAGCACCTGGCTTCCTAACTATGGCTACACCTTC. Its translation: CASTWLPNYGYTF. V and J are TRBV28 and TRBJ1-2; D is ambiguous. Germline CDR1 MDHEN, CDR2 SYDVKM. The V and J ends lost 7 bases and 0 bases respectively, with 9 bases between them. The CDR3 consists of 13 residues.

The chain carries TRBV9 and TRBJ2-7, with D perhaps TRBD2 (6 bases). Trimming cost V 0 bases and J 6 bases, with 16 bases left between them. This CDR3 spans 15 amino acids. Germline V gene lookup returns CDR1 SGDLS and CDR2 YYNGEE. As DNA, the CDR3 is TGTGCCAGCAGCGTAGCTACGGAGGGTCCGCGCGAGCAGTACTTC. The encoded protein is CASSVATEGPREQYF.

The V gene is TRBV5-1, the J gene TRBJ1-2, with no clear D. Trimming left V 4 bases short and J 7 bases short, with 17 bases between. Germline loops: CDR1 SGHRS, CDR2 YFSETQ. The CDR3 length is 14 residues. DNA for the CDR3: TGCGCCAGCAGCATAAGGACGGGAAGGTCTGGCTACACCTTC. This sequence encodes CASSIRTGRSGYTF.

The chain is built from TRBV5-1 and TRBJ2-2, with D tentatively TRBD1 (6 bases). The germline V gene has CDR1 SGHRS and CDR2 YFSETQ. The CDR3 loop spans 15 amino acids. V lost 1 base and J lost 8, with 15 bases in between. For the CDR3, the DNA is TGCGCCAGCAGCTTGACAGAACAGGGCCTAGGGGAGCTGTTTTTT. It specifies CASSLTEQGLGELFF.

The rearrangement joins TRBV3-1 (or the pseudogene TRBV3-2) to TRBJ2-5, with a possible D match to TRBD1 (5 bases). This CDR3 comprises 15 residues. Germline-derived CDR1 and CDR2 are LGHDT and YNNKEL (reference sequence). Trimming left V 4 bases short and J 9 bases short, with 21 bases between. CDR3 sequence reads: CASSPSSWTRGSQYF. The CDR3 DNA follows: TGTGCCAGCAGCCCTTCCTCTTGGACAAGAGGTTCCCAGTACTTC.

V gene TRBV4-1 combines with J gene TRBJ2-3; tentatively, D is TRBD1 (6 bases). The CDR3 length is 15 residues. From germline, CDR1 is MGHRA and CDR2 YSYEKL. V lost 0 bases and J lost 3, with 10 bases in between. CDR3 sequence: CASSQEVRGTDTQYF. The CDR3 region has the DNA TGCGCCAGCAGCCAAGAGGTCAGGGGTACAGATACGCAGTATTTT.

The chain links TRBV4-1 to TRBJ2-7, with 7 bases fitting TRBD2. The CDR3 loop spans 14 amino acids. Germline V gene lookup returns CDR1 MGHRA and CDR2 YSYEKL. With 2 bases clipped from V and 1 base from J, the junction kept 2 bases outside the gene matches. The CDR3 DNA is TGCGCCAGCAGCCAACTAGCGGTGTCCTACGAGCAGTACTTC. This gives the protein CASSQLAVSYEQYF.

The genes are TRBV5-1 and TRBJ2-1; 7 positions agree with TRBD1. The CDR3 contains 15 residues. Trimming at V came to 5 bases and at J to 0 bases, leaving 5 bases not matched to a gene. Germline V CDR1 and CDR2: SGHRS, YFSETQ. Written as DNA, the CDR3 is TGCGCCAGCAGTATACAGGGGAGCTCCTACAATGAGCAGTTCTTC. This encodes CASSIQGSSYNEQFF.

The chain joins TRBV20-1 to TRBJ2-3, with 8 bases aligning to TRBD2. Trimming removed 3 bases from V and 2 bases from J; junction bases left unmatched: 4. CDR1 and CDR2 from the germline V gene are DFQATT and SNEGSKA (reference sequence). The length of the CDR3 is 14 residues. DNA of the CDR3: TGCAGTGCTAGTAAGACTAGCGACACAGATACGCAGTATTTT. Protein product: CSASKTSDTDTQYF.